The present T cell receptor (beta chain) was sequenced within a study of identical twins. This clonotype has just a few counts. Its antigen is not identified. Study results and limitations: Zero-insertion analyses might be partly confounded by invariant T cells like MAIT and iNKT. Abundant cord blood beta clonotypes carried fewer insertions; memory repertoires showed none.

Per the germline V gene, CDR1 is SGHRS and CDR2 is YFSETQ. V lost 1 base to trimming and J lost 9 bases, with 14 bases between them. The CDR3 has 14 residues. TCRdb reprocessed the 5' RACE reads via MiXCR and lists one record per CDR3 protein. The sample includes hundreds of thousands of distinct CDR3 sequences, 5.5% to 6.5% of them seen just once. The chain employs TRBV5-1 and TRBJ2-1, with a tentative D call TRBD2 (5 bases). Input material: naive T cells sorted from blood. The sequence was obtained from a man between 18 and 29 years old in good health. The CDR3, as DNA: TGCGCCAGCAGCTTGTTAAGCGGAGGAGGTGAGCAGTTCTTC. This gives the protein CASSLLSGGGEQFF.